This entry lists 4 T cell receptor beta chains sequenced from one sample in a study of cytomegalovirus exposure and HLA in healthy donors. Use of 60 Vbeta and 13 Jbeta primers characterized the PCR. Clones were read by immunoSEQ multiplex PCR, and TCRdb kept only the in-frame ones, dropping some. Of 100,000 to 150,000 clones in the sample, about 78% were seen once. Source material: PBMCs. The receptors were sampled from a female donor in good health and CMV-seronegative.

The CDR3 reads CASSGRKREGLVTDTQYF. CDR3 bases: TGCGCCAGCAGTGGACGGAAGCGGGAGGGCCTCGTTACAGATACGCAGTATTTT. The rearrangement links TRBV10-1 to TRBJ2-3, with 10 bases matching TRBD2. There are 18 residues in the CDR3. Per the germline V gene, CDR1 is WNHNN and CDR2 is SYGVQD (reference sequence). J gave up 3 bases and V 4 bases, and 13 bases lay outside the gene matches.

This rearrangement joins TRBV5-4 to TRBJ2-2; possible D gene TRBD1, 6 bases. Trimming cost V 0 bases and J 0 bases, with 9 bases left between them. The CDR3 loop spans 16 amino acids. Germline CDR1 SGHNT, CDR2 YYREEE (reference sequence). CDR3 loop: CASSLGQASNTGELFF. For the CDR3, the DNA is TGTGCCAGCAGCTTGGGACAGGCTTCGAACACCGGGGAGCTGTTTTTT.

The chain recombines TRBV7-3 with TRBJ2-2; D call uncertain. The V gene's germline CDR1 is SGHTA and CDR2 FQGTGA. The CDR3 loop spans 13 amino acids. V was shortened by 5 bases and J by 1 base, with 5 bases between the two germline ends. CDR3 sequence (DNA): TGTGCCAGCAGCCCCCAGAACACCGGGGAGCTGTTTTTT. Protein: CASSPQNTGELFF.

This chain connects TRBV5-1 to TRBJ1-1, with 10 positions matching TRBD1. The CDR3 contains 15 residues. V lost 3 bases and J lost 7; bases outside the gene matches: 9. In germline, CDR1 is SGHRS, CDR2 YFSETQ. The CDR3 DNA reads TGCGCCAGCAGCTATCGGGGACAGGGGACAGATGAAGCTTTCTTT. Protein: CASSYRGQGTDEAFF.